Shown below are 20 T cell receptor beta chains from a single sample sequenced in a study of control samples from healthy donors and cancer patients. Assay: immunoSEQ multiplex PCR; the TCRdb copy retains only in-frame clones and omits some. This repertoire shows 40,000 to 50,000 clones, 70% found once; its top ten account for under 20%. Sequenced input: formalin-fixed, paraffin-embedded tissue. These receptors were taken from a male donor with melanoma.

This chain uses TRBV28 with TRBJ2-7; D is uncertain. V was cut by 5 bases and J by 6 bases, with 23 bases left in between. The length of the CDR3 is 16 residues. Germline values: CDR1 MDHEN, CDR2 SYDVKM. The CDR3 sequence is CASSPTALPGLLEQYF. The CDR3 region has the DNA TGTGCCAGCAGTCCCACCGCCCTGCCCGGCCTCCTCGAGCAGTACTTC. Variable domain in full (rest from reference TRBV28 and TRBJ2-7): DVKVTQSSRYLVKRTGEKVFLECVQDMDHENMFWYRQDPGLGLRLIYFSYDVKMKEKGDIPEGYSVSREKKERFSLILESASTNQTSMYLCASSPTALPGLLEQYFGPGTRLTVT.

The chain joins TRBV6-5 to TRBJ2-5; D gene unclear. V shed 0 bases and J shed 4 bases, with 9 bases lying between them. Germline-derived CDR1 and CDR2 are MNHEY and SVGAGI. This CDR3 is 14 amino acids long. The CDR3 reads CASSYSGPRETQYF. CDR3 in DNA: TGTGCCAGCAGTTACTCGGGCCCCCGAGAGACCCAGTACTTC.

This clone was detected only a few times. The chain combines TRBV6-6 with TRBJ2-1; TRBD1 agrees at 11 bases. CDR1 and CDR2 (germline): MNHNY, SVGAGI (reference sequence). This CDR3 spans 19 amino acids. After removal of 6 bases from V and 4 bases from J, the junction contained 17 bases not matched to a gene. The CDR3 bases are TGTGCCAGCAGCTGGCGGACAGGGGGCCCGCCGGATCGATACAATGAGCAGTTCTTC. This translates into CASSWRTGGPPDRYNEQFF.

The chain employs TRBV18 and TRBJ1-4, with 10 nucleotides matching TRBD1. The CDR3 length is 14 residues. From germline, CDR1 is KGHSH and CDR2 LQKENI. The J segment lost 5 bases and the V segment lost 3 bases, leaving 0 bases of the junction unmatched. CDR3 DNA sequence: TGTGCCAGCTCACCGACAGGGGGCAATGAAAAACTGTTTTTT. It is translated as CASSPTGGNEKLFF.

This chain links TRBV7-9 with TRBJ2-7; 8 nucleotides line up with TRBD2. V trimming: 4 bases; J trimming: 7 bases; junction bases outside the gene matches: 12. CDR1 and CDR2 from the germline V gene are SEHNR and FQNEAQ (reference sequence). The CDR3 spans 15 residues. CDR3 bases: TGTGCCAGCAGCTGGGCGGGACTAGGTTCGGGGGAGCAGTACTTC. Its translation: CASSWAGLGSGEQYF.

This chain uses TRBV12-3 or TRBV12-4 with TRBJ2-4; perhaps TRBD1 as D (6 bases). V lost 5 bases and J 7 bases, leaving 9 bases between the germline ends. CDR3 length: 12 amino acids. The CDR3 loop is CASSLQGNIQYF. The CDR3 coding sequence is TGTGCCAGCAGTCTCCAGGGGAACATTCAGTACTTC.

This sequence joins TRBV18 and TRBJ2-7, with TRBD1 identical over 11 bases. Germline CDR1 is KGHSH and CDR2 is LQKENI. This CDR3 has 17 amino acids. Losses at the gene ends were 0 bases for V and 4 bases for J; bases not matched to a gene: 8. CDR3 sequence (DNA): TGTGCCAGCTCACCACCGATGAGCGGGACAGGGGGTTACGAGCAGTACTTC. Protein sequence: CASSPPMSGTGGYEQYF.

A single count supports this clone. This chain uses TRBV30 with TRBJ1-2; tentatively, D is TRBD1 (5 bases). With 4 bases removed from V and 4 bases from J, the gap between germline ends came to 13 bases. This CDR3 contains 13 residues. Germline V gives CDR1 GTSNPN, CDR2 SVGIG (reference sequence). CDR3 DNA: TGTGCCTGGACCGTGGGGGGGACCTATGGCTACACCTTC. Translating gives CAWTVGGTYGYTF.

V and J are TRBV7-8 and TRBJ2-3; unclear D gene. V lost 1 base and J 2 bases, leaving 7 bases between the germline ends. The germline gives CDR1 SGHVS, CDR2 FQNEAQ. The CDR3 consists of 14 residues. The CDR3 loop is CASSLGRHTDTQYF. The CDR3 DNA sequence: TGTGCCAGCAGCTTAGGCAGGCACACAGATACGCAGTATTTT.

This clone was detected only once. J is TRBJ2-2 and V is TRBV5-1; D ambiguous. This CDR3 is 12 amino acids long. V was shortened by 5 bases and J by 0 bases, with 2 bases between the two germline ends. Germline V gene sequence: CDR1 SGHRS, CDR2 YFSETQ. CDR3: CASRANTGELFF. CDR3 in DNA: TGCGCCAGCAGGGCGAACACCGGGGAGCTGTTTTTT.

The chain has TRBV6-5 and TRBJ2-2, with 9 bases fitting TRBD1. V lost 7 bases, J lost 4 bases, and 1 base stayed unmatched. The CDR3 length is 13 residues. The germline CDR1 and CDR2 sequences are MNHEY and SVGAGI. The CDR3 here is CASTQGATGELFF. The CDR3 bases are TGTGCCAGCACACAGGGGGCCACCGGGGAGCTGTTTTTT.

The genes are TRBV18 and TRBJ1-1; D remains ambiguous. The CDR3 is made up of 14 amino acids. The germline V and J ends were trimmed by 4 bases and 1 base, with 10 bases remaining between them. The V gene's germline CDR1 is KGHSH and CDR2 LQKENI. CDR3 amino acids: CASSRGGWNTEAFF. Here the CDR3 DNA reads TGTGCCAGCTCACGAGGAGGGTGGAACACTGAAGCTTTCTTT.

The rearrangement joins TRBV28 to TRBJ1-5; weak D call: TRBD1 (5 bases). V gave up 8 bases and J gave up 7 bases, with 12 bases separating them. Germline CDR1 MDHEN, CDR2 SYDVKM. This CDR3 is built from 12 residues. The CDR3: CASWGRGQPQHF. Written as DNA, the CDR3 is TGTGCCAGCTGGGGACGGGGGCAGCCCCAGCATTTT.

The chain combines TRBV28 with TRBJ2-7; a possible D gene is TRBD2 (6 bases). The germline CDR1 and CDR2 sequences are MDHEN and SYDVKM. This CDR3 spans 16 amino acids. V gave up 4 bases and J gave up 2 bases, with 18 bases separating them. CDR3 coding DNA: TGTGCCAGCAGTTCCCACGGGAGTTGGATCCCCTACGAGCAGTACTTC. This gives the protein CASSSHGSWIPYEQYF.

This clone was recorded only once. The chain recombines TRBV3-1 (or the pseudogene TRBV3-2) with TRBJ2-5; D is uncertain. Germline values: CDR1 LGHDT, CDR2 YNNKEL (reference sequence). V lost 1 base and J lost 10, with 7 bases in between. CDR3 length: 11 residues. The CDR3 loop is CASSQGQDQYF. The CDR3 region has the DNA TGTGCCAGCAGCCAAGGGCAGGACCAGTACTTC.

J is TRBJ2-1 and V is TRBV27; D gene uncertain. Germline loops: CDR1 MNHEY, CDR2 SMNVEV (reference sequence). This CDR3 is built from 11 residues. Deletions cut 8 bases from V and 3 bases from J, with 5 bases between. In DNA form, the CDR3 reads TGTGCCAGCGGAGACTACAATGAGCAGTTCTTC. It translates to CASGDYNEQFF.

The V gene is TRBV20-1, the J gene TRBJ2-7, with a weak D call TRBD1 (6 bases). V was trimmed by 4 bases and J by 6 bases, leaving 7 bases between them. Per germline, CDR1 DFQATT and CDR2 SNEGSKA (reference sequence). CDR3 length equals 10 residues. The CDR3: CSATGAEQYF. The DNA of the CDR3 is TGCAGTGCTACAGGGGCCGAGCAGTACTTC.

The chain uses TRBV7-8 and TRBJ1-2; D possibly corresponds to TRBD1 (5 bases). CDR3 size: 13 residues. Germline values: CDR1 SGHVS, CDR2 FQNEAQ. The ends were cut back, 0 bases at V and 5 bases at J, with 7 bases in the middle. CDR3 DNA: TGTGCCAGCAGCTTAGCCAGGGCGTATGGCTACACCTTC. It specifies CASSLARAYGYTF.

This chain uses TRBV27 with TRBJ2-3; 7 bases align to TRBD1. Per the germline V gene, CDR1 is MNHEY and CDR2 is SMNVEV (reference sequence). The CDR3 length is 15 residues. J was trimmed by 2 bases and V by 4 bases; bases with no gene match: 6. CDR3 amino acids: CASSWKTGFTDTQYF. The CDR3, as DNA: TGTGCCAGCAGTTGGAAGACAGGGTTCACAGATACGCAGTATTTT.

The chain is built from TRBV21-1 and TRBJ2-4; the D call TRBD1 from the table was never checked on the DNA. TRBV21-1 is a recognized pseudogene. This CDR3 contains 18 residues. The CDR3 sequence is CASSTPDRDHMAKNIQYF. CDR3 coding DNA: TGTGCCAGCAGCACCCCGGACAGGGATCATATGGCCAAAAACATTCAGTACTTC.